The 3 T cell receptor beta chains presented below share a single source sample, sequenced in a study of metastatic and nonmetastatic thyroid tumors. All patients were treatment-naive before thyroid surgery. TCRdb re-called the PCR reads via MiXCR. The sample yields 5,600 or so clones, roughly a third seen once. Input material: adjacent normal tissue. The source is a male donor with papillary thyroid cancer or a benign thyroid nodule (not recorded which). Some clones in this sample may be carry-over from other donors' samples.

The genes are TRBV11-2 and TRBJ2-1; D is perhaps TRBD2 (6 bases). CDR1 SGHAT and CDR2 FQNNGV come from the germline V gene. V lost 1 base, J lost 4 bases, and 11 bases lay in between. The CDR3 is 15 amino acids. CDR3 region: CASSLGGANYNEQFF. The CDR3 nucleotides are TGTGCCAGCAGCTTAGGCGGGGCAAATTACAATGAGCAGTTCTTC.

As regards this clone: One end of the junction fails to match germline, which may point to a read error. This sequence joins TRBV6-5 and TRBJ1-5, with D unclear. Looked up from germline, CDR1 is MNHEY and CDR2 is SVGAGI. The CDR3 extends over 13 amino acids. The CDR3 DNA sequence: TGTGCCAGCAGTTACTCGAGTTGTCAGCCCGAGCCTTTT. This translates into CASSYSSCQPEPF.

This clone turned up a few times. This chain connects TRBV6-1 to TRBJ1-3; 7 bases are a match to TRBD1. CDR1 is MNHNS and CDR2 is SASEGT in the germline V gene. The CDR3 is 14 amino acids. The ends lost 6 bases at V and 0 bases at J; junction bases unmatched: 2. CDR3 loop: CASRTGSSGNTIYF. CDR3 nucleotides: TGTGCCAGCAGGACAGGGTCCTCTGGAAACACCATATATTTT.